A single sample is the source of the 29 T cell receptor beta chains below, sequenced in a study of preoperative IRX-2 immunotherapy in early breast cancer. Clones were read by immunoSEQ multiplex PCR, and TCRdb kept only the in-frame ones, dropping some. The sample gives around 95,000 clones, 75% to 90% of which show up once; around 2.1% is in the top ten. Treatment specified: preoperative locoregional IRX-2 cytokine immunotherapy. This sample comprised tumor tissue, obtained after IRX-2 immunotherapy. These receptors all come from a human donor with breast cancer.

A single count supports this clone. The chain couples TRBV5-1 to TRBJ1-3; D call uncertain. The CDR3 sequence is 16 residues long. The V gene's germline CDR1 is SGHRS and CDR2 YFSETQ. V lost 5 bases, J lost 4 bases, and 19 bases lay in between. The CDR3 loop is CASRLTLSGNGNTIYF. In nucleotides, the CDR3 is TGCGCCAGCAGGCTCACCCTCTCCGGGAACGGAAACACCATATATTTT.

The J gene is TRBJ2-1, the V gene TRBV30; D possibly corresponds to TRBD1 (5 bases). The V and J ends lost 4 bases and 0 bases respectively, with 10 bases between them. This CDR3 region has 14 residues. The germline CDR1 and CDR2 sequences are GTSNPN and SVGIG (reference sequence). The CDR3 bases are TGTGCCTGGATAGGGGTTGGCTCCTACAATGAGCAGTTCTTC. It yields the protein CAWIGVGSYNEQFF.

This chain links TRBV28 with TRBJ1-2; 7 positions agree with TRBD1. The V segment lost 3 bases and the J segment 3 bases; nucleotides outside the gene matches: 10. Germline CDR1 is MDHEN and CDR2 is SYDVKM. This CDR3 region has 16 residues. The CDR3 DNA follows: TGTGCCAGCAGTTTCCCAGGGGGGGGACAGCACTATGGCTACACCTTC. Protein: CASSFPGGGQHYGYTF.

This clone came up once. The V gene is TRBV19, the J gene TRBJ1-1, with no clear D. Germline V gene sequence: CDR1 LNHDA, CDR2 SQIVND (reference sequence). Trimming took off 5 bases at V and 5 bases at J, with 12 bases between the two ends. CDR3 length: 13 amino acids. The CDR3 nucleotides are TGTGCCAGTAGTCCGGGGTGGTCTACTGAAGCTTTCTTT. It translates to CASSPGWSTEAFF.

In nucleotides, the CDR3 is TGTGCCAGTAGAAACCTAGGGGGCACCGGGGAGCTGTTTTTT. Amino acids: CASRNLGGTGELFF. The chain has TRBV19 and TRBJ2-2, with D possibly matching TRBD1 (6 bases). This CDR3 region has 14 residues. The germline V gene encodes CDR1 LNHDA and CDR2 SQIVND (reference sequence). Trimming removed 6 bases from V and 4 bases from J, with 12 bases in between.

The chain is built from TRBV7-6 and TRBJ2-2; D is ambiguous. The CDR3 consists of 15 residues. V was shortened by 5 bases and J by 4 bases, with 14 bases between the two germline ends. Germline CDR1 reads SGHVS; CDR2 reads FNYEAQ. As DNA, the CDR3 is TGTGCCAGCAGCCCCGGTTATATGACCACCGGGGAGCTGTTTTTT. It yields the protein CASSPGYMTTGELFF.

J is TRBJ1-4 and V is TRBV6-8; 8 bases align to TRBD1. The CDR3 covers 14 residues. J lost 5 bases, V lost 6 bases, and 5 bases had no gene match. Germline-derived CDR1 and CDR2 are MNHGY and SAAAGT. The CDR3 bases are TGTGCCAGCAGAAAGGACAGGGCGAATGAAAAACTGTTTTTT. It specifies CASRKDRANEKLFF.

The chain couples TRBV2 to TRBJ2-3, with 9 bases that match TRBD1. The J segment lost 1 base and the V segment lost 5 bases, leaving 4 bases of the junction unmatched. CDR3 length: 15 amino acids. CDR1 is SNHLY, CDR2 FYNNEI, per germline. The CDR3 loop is CASSRRTGGTDTQYF. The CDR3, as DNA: TGTGCCAGCAGTCGACGGACAGGGGGCACAGATACGCAGTATTTT.

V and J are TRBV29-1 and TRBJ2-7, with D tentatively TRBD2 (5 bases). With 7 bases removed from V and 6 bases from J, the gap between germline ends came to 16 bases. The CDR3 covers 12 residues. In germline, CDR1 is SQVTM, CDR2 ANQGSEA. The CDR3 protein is CSGVAEGSEQYF. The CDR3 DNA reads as TGCAGCGGCGTCGCCGAGGGCAGCGAGCAGTACTTC.

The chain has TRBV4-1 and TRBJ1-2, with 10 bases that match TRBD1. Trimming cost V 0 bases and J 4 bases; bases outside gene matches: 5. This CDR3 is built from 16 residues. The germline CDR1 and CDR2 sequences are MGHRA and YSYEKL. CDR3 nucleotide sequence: TGCGCCAGCAGCCAAGACGGACAGGGGGTTGGCTATGGCTACACCTTC. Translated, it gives CASSQDGQGVGYGYTF.

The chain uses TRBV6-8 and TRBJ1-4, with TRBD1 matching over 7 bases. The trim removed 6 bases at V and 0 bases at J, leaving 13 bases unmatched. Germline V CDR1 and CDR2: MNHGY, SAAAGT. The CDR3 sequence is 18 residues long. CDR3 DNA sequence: TGTGCCAGCAGGGATTTGGGACAGTCATATGCAACTAATGAAAAACTGTTTTTT. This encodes CASRDLGQSYATNEKLFF.

The CDR3 reads CATSRKIMAQSGANVLTF. In DNA, the CDR3 is TGTGCCACCAGCAGAAAGATAATGGCCCAATCTGGGGCCAACGTCCTGACTTTC. The rearrangement joins TRBV15 to TRBJ2-6; D ambiguous. Trimming stripped 2 bases from V and 1 base from J, with 15 bases between. Germline CDR1 LNHNV, CDR2 YYDKDF (reference sequence). This CDR3 is 18 amino acids long.

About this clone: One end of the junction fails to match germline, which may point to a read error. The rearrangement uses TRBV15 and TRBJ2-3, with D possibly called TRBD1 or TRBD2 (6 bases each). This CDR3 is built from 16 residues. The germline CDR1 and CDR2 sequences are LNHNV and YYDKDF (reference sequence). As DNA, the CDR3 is TGTGCCACCAGCACTAGGGGGGACCCCGACACAGATACGCAATATTTT. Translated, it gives CATSTRGDPDTDTQYF. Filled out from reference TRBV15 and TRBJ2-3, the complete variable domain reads DAMVIQNPRYQVTQFGKPVTLSCSQTLNHNVMYWYQQKSSQAPKLLFHYYDKDFNNEADTPDNFQSRRPNTSFCFLDIRSPGLGDTAMYLCATSTRGDPDTDTQYFGPGTRLTVL.

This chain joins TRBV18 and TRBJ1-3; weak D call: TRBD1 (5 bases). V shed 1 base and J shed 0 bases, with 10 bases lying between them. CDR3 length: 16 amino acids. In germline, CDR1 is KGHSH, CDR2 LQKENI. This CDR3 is CASSPRDSPSGNTIYF. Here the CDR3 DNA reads TGTGCCAGCTCACCACGAGACAGCCCCTCTGGAAACACCATATATTTT.

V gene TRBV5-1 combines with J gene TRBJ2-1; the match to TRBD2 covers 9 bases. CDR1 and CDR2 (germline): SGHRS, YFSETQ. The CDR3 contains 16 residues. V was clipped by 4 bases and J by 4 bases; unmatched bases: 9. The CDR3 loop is CASSTIAGASYNEQFF. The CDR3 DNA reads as TGCGCCAGCAGCACAATAGCGGGGGCCTCTTACAATGAGCAGTTCTTC.

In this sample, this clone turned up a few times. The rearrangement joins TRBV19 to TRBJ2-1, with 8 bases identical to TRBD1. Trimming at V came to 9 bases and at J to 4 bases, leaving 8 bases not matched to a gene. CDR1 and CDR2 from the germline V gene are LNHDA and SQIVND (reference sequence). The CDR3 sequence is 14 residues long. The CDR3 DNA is TGTGCCAGGGTCGGGACAGGAGGGTACAATGAGCAGTTCTTC. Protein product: CARVGTGGYNEQFF.

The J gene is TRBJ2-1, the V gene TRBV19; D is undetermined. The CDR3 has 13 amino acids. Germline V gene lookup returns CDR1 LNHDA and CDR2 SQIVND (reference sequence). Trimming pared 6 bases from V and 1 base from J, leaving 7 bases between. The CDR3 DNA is TGTGCCAGTAGGGAAGGTTCCTACAATGAGCAGTTCTTC. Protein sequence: CASREGSYNEQFF.

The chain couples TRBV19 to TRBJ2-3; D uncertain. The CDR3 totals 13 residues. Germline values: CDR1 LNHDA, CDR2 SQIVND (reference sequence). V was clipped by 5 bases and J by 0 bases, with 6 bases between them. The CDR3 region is CASSGVSTDTQYF. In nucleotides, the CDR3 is TGTGCCAGTAGTGGGGTTAGCACAGATACGCAGTATTTT.

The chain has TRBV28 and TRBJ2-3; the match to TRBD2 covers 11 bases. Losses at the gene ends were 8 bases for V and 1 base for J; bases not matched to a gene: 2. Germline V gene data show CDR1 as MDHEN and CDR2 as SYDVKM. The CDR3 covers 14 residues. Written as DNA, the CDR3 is TGTGCCAGCGGGGGACTAGCGGGCACAGATACGCAGTATTTT. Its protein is CASGGLAGTDTQYF.

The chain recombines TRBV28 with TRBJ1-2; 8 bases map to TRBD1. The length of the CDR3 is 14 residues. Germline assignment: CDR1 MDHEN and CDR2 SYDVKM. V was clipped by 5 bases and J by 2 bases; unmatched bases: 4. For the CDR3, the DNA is TGTGCCAGCAGTCCCCGGACAGGGAACTATGGCTACACCTTC. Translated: CASSPRTGNYGYTF.

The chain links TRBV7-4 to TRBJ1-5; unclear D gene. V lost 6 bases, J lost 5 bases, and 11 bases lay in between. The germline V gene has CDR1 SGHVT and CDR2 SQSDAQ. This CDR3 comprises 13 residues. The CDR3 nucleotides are TGTGCCAGCAGACTAGGCGGCGATCAGCCCCAGCATTTT. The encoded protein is CASRLGGDQPQHF.

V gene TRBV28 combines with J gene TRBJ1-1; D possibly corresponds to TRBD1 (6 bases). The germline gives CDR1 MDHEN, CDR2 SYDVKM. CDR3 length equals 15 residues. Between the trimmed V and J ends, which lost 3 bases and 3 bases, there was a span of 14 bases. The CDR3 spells CASSFPGGMDTEAFF. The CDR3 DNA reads TGTGCCAGCAGTTTCCCTGGGGGCATGGACACTGAAGCTTTCTTT. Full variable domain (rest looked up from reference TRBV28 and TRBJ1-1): DVKVTQSSRYLVKRTGEKVFLECVQDMDHENMFWYRQDPGLGLRLIYFSYDVKMKEKGDIPEGYSVSREKKERFSLILESASTNQTSMYLCASSFPGGMDTEAFFGQGTRLTVV.

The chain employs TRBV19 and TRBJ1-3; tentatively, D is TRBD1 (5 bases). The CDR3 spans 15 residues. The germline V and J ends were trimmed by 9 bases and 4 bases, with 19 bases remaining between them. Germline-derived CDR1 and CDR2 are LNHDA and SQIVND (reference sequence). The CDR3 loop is CASRDHLLGGNTIYF. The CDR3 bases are TGTGCCAGCCGGGACCATCTCTTAGGCGGAAACACCATATATTTT.

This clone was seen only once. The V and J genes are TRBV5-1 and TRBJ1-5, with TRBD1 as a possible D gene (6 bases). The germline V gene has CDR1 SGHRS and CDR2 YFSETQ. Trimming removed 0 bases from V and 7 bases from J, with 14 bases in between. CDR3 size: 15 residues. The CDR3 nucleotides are TGCGCCAGCAGCTTGGATATCTCCCAGGGGCAGCCCCAGCATTTT. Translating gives CASSLDISQGQPQHF. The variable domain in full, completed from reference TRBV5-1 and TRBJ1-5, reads KAGVTQTPRYLIKTRGQQVTLSCSPISGHRSVSWYQQTPGQGLQFLFEYFSETQRNKGNFPGRFSGRQFSNSRSEMNVSTLELGDSALYLCASSLDISQGQPQHFGDGTRLSIL.

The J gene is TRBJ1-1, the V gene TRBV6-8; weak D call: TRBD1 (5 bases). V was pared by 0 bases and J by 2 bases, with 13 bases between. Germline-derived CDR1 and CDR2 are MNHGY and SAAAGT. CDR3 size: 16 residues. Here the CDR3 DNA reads TGTGCCAGCAGTTACTCGACAGCCTCGAGAAACACTGAAGCTTTCTTT. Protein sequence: CASSYSTASRNTEAFF.

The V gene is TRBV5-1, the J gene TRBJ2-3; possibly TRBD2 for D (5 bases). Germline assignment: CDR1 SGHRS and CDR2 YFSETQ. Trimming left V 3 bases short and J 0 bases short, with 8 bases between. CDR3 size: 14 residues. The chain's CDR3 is CASSSGVSTDTQYF. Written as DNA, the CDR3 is TGCGCCAGCAGCTCCGGGGTTAGCACAGATACGCAGTATTTT.

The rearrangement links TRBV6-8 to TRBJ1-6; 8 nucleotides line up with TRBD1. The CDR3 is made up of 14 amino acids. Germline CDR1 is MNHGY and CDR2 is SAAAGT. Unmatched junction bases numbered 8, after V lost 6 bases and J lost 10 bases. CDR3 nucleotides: TGTGCCAGCAGCCCGGTTACAGGGGGATCACCCCTCCACTTT. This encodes CASSPVTGGSPLHF.

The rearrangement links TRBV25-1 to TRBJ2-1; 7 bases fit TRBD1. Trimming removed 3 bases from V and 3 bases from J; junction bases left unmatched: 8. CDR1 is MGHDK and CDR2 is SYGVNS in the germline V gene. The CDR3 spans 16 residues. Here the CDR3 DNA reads TGTGCCAGCAGTGATTCTACAGGGGCGATCTACAATGAGCAGTTCTTC. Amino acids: CASSDSTGAIYNEQFF. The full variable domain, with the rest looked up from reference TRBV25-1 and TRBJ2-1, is EADIYQTPRYLVIGTGKKITLECSQTMGHDKMYWYQQDPGMELHLIHYSYGVNSTEKGDLSSESTVSRIRTEHFPLTLESARPSHTSQYLCASSDSTGAIYNEQFFGPGTRLTVL.

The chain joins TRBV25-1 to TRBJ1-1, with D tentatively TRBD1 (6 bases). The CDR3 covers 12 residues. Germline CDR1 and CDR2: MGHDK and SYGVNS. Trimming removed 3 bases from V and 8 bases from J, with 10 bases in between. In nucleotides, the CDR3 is TGTGCCAGCAGTGATTACAGGGACGAAGCTTTCTTT. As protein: CASSDYRDEAFF. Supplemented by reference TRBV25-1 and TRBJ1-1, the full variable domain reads EADIYQTPRYLVIGTGKKITLECSQTMGHDKMYWYQQDPGMELHLIHYSYGVNSTEKGDLSSESTVSRIRTEHFPLTLESARPSHTSQYLCASSDYRDEAFFGQGTRLTVV.